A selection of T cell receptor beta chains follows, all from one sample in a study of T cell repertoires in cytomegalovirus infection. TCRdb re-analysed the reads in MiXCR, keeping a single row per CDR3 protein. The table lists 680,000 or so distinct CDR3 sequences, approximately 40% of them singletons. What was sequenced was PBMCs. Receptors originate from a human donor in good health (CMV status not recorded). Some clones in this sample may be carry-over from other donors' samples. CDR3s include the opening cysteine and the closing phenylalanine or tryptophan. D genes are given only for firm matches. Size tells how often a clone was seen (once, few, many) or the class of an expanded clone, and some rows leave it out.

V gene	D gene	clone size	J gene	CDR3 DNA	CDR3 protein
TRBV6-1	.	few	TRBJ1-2	TGTGCCAGCAGTGAAGGCTCAGGGAAGAAGTATGGCTACACCTTC	CASSEGSGKKYGYTF
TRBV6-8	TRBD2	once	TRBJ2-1	TGTGCCAGCAGTCGAACCGGGACTAGGATCAATGAGCAGTTCTTC	CASSRTGTRINEQFF
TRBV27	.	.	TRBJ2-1	TGTGCCAGCAGGCCCGACTACAGCACCTACAATGAGCAGTTCTTC	CASRPDYSTYNEQFF
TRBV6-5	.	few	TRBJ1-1	TGTGCCAGCAGTTACTATCAGGGACCGAACACTGAAGCTTTCTTT	CASSYYQGPNTEAFF
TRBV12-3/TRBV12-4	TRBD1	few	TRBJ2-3	TGTGCCAGCAGCACTACAGGGGGCACAGATACGCAGTATTTT	CASSTTGGTDTQYF
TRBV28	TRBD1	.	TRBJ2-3	TGTGCCAGCCGGAAACAGGGGTCGGATACGCAGTATTTT	CASRKQGSDTQYF
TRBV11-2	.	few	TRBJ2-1	TGTGCCAGCAGCGTGGACTGGAACAATGAGCAGTTCTTC	CASSVDWNNEQFF
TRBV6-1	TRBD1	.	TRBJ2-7	TGTGCCAGCAGCGTCGGGACAGGGGGCGACGAGCAGTACTTC	CASSVGTGGDEQYF
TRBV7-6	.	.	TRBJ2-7	TGTGCCAGCAGCCAGGGCTTTCAAGACGAGCAGTACTTC	CASSQGFQDEQYF
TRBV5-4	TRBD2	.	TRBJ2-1	TGTGCCAGCAGCTTGGGACTAGCGGGAGGCGGCCCCTACAATGAGCAGTTCTTC	CASSLGLAGGGPYNEQFF
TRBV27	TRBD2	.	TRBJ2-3	TGTGCCAGCAGAACCCCGGGACTAGCGGACACAGATACGCAGTATTTT	CASRTPGLADTDTQYF
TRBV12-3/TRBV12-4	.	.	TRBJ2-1	TGTGCCAGCAGTTTAGAGACACGCTCCTACAATGAGCAGTTCTTC	CASSLETRSYNEQFF
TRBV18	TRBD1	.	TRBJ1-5	TGTGCCAGCTCACCCGACAGGGGGACGGGTCAGCCCCAGCATTTT	CASSPDRGTGQPQHF
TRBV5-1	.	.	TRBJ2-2	TGCGCCAGCAGCTTGGATGGACAGCTCACCGGGGAGCTGTTTTTT	CASSLDGQLTGELFF
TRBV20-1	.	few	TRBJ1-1	TGCAGTGCGAAGCCGCCCAGGCGGAACACTGAAGCTTTCTTT	CSAKPPRRNTEAFF